This T cell receptor (beta chain) derives from a study of preoperative IRX-2 immunotherapy in early breast cancer. Treatment given: preoperative locoregional IRX-2 cytokine immunotherapy. Using immunoSEQ multiplex PCR, the repertoire was profiled, and TCRdb retains in-frame clones only, with some absent. The sample includes fewer than 25,000 clones, about 90% of them seen just once. This CDR3 region has 15 residues. V dropped 4 bases and J dropped 4; count of bases not matched to a gene: 8. CDR1 SGDLS and CDR2 YYNGEE come from the germline V gene. This chain links TRBV9 with TRBJ2-5; 9 bases agree with TRBD2. The source is a human donor with breast cancer. The sequencing here drew on tumor tissue, taken after IRX-2 immunotherapy. Here the CDR3 DNA reads TGTGCCAGCAGCCCGCGGACTAGCGCCTTAGAGACCCAGTACTTC. This gives the protein CASSPRTSALETQYF.